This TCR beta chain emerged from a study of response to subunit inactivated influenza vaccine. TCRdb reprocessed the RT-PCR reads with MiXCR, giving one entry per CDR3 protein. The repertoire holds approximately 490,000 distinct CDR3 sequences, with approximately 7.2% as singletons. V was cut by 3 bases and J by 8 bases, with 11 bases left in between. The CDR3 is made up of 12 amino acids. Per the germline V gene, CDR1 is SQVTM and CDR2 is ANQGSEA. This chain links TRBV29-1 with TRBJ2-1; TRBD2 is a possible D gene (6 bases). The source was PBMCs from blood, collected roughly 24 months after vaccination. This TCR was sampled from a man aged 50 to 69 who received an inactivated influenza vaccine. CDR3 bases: TGCAGCGTTGATGGCGGGGCCGATGAGCAGTTCTTC. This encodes CSVDGGADEQFF.